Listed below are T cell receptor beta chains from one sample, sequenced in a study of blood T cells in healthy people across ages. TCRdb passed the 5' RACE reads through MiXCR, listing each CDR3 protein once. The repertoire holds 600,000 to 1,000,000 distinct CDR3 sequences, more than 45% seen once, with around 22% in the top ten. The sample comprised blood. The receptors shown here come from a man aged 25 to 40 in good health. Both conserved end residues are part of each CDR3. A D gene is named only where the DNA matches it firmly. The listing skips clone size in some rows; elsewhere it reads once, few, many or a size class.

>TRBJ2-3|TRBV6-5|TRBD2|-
CASRGQRGMAADTQYF
TGTGCCAGCAGGGGGCAGCGGGGAATGGCGGCGGATACGCAGTATTTT
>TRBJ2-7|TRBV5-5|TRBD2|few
CASSLSGTRSYEQYF
TGTGCCAGCAGCCTATCCGGGACTAGGTCCTACGAGCAGTACTTC
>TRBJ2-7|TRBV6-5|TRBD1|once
CASSPGGTGPDEQYF
TGTGCCAGCAGTCCCGGCGGGACAGGTCCCGACGAGCAGTACTTC
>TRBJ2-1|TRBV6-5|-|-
CASSYGLDQETQFF
TGTGCCAGCAGTTACGGGCTGGACCAAGAGACCCAGTTCTTC
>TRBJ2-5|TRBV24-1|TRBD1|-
CATSAADREETQYF
TGTGCCACCAGCGCGGCGGACAGGGAAGAGACCCAGTACTTC
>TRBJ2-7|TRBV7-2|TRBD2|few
CASSLVSGRGDEQYF
TGTGCCAGCAGCTTAGTGAGCGGGAGGGGGGACGAGCAGTACTTC
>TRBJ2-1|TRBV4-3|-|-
CASSQDYHNEQFF
TGCGCCAGCAGCCAAGACTACCACAATGAGCAGTTCTTC
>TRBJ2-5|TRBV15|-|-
CATSRVPRWTNYGETQYF
TGTGCCACCAGCAGAGTCCCCCGGTGGACGAACTACGGGGAGACCCAGTACTTC
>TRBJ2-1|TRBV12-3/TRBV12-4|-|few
CASSSGQQFF
TGTGCCAGCAGTTCGGGACAGCAGTTCTTC
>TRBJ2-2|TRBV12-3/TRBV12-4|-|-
CASSFQGLNTGELFF
TGTGCCAGCAGTTTCCAGGGGCTGAACACCGGGGAGCTGTTTTTT
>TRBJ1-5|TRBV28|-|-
CASSFPHTRKVDQPQHF
TGTGCCAGCAGTTTTCCTCACACCCGAAAGGTGGATCAGCCCCAGCATTTT
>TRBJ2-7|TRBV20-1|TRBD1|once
CSATNPGQGNYEQYF
TGCAGTGCGACTAACCCGGGACAGGGTAATTACGAGCAGTACTTC
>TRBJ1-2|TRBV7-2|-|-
CASWGEIYGYTF
TGTGCCAGTTGGGGGGAAATCTATGGCTACACCTTC
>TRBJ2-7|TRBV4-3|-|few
CASSQAAASSYEQYF
TGCGCCAGCAGCCAAGCAGCGGCAAGCTCCTACGAGCAGTACTTC
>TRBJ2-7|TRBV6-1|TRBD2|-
CASSSSGIPYEQYF
TGTGCCAGCAGTTCTAGCGGGATTCCCTACGAGCAGTACTTC
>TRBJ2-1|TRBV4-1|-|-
CASSRAAPSSYNEQFF
TGCGCCAGCAGCCGCGCCGCACCAAGCTCCTACAATGAGCAGTTCTTC
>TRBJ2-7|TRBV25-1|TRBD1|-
CASSAPLPGGPYF
TGTGCCAGCAGTGCCCCCCTACCAGGGGGTCCGTACTTC
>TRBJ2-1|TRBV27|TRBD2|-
CASSFFPGLAGYNEQFF
TGCGCCAGCAGTTTTTTCCCGGGACTAGCGGGATACAATGAGCAGTTCTTC
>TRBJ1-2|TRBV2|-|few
CASSAGFGYGYTF
TGTGCCAGCAGTGCGGGCTTTGGCTATGGCTACACCTTC
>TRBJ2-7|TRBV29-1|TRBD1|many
CSVVGQGGSYEQYF
TGCAGCGTTGTGGGACAGGGGGGATCCTACGAGCAGTACTTC
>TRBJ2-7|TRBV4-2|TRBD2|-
CASSPFGAGAYEQYF
TGTGCCAGCAGCCCCTTCGGAGCGGGAGCCTACGAGCAGTACTTC
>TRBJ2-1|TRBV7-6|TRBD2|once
CASSGLSGGYNEQFF
TGTGCCAGCAGCGGACTAAGCGGGGGGTACAATGAGCAGTTCTTC
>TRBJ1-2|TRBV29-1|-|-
CSVPHVGGGANYGYTF
TGCAGCGTGCCCCACGTTGGGGGGGGAGCTAACTATGGCTACACCTTC
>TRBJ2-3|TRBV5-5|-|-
CASSFVEVAASTDTQYF
TGTGCCAGCAGCTTCGTAGAAGTAGCGGCTAGCACAGATACGCAGTATTTT
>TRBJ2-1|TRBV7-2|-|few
CASSLEDLHGATNEQFF
TGTGCCAGCAGCCTTGAGGACCTTCACGGAGCGACTAATGAGCAGTTCTTC
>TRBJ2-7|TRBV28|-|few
CASSVTGMGGEQYF
TGTGCCAGCAGTGTCACCGGGATGGGGGGCGAGCAGTACTTC
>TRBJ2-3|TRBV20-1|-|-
CSATRGPSTDTQYF
TGCAGTGCTACGCGGGGTCCTAGCACAGATACGCAGTATTTT
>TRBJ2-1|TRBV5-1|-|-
CASSYRQALNEQFF
TGCGCCAGCAGCTACCGACAGGCCCTCAATGAGCAGTTCTTC
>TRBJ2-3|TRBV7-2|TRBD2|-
CASSPRSGGGNTQYF
TGTGCCAGCAGCCCTCGTAGCGGGGGAGGGAATACGCAGTATTTT
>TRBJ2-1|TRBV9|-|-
CASSPIVTGGNKQFF
TGTGCCAGCAGCCCAATTGTAACCGGGGGCAATAAGCAGTTCTTC
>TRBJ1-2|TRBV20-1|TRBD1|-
CSATRTGETNGYTF
TGCAGTGCAACGAGGACAGGGGAAACAAATGGCTACACCTTC